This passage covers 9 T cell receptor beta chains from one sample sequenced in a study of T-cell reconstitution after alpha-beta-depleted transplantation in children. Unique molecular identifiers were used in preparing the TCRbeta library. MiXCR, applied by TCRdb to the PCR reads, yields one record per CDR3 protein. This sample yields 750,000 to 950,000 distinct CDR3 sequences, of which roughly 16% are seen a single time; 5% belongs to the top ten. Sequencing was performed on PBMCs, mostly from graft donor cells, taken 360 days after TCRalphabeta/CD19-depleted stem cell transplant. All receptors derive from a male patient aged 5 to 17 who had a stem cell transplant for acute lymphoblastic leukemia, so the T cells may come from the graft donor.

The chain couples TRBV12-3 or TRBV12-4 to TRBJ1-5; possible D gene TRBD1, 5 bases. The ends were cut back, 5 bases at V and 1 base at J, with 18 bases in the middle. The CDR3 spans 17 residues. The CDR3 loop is CASSPAGTGASNQPQHF. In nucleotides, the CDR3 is TGTGCCAGCAGTCCCGCGGGGACCGGGGCGAGCAATCAGCCCCAGCATTTT.

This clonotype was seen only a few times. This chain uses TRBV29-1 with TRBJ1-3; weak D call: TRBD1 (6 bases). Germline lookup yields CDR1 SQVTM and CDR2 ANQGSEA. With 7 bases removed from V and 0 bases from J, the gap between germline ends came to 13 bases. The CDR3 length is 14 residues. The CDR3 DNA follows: TGCAGCGCAGAACAGGGATTCTCTGGAAACACCATATATTTT. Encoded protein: CSAEQGFSGNTIYF.

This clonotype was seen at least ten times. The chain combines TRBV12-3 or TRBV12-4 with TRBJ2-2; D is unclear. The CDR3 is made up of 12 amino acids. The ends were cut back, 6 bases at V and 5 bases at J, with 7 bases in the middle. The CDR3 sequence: CASSELTGELFF. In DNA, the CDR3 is TGTGCCAGCAGCGAGTTGACCGGGGAGCTGTTTTTT.

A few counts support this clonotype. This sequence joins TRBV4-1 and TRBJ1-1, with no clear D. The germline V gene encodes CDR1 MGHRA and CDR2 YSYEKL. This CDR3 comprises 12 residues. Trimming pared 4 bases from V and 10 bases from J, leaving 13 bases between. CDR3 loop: CASSPPWARAFF. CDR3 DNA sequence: TGCGCCAGCAGCCCCCCCTGGGCGCGAGCTTTCTTT.

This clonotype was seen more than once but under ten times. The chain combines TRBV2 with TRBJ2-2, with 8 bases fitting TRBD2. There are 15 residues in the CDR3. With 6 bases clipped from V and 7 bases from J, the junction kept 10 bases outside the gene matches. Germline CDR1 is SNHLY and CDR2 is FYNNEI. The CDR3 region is CASSVPGLVIGELFF. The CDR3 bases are TGTGCCAGCAGCGTGCCGGGACTAGTGATCGGGGAGCTGTTTTTT.

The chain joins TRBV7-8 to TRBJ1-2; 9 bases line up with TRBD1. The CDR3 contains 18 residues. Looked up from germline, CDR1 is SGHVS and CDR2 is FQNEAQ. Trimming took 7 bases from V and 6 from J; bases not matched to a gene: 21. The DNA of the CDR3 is TGTGCCAGCAACCCCTTTACTGGGACAGGGATCGTTAGTGATGGCTACACCTTC. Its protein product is CASNPFTGTGIVSDGYTF.

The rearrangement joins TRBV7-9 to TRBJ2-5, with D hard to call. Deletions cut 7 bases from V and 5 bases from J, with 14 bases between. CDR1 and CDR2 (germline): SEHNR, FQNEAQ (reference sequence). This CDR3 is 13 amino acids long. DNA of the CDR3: TGTGCCAGCACCCTTCTTTATATGGAGACCCAGTACTTC. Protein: CASTLLYMETQYF.

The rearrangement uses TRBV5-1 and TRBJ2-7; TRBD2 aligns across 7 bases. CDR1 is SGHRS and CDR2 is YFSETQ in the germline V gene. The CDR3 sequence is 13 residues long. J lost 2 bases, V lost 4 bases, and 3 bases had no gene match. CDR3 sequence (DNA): TGCGCCAGCAGCCAGCGGGACCCCTACGAGCAGTACTTC. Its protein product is CASSQRDPYEQYF.

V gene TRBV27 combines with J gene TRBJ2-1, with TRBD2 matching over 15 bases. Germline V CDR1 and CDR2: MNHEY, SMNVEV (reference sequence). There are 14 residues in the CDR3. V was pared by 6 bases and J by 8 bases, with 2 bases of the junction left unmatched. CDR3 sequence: CASRGLAGGYEQFF. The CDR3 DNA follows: TGTGCCAGCAGGGGACTAGCGGGAGGCTATGAGCAGTTCTTC.